This T cell receptor beta chain was sequenced in a study of cytomegalovirus exposure and HLA in healthy donors. Germline V CDR1 and CDR2: MDHEN, SYDVKM. After removal of 4 bases from V and 3 bases from J, the junction contained 15 bases not matched to a gene. The length of the CDR3 is 18 residues. The PCR was carried out with 60 Vbeta primers and 13 Jbeta primers. The method was immunoSEQ multiplex PCR; TCRdb's version includes in-frame clones alone and lacks a portion of them. Altogether under 200,000 clones are present, about 86% being singletons, with the ten largest covering more than 0.25%. V and J are TRBV28 and TRBJ1-2, with TRBD1 matching 9 bases. The receptor was isolated from a woman younger than 45 in good health and CMV-seronegative. The source material was PBMCs. The CDR3 is CASSSLPVGTGKHYGYTF. In nucleotides, the CDR3 is TGTGCCAGCAGTTCCCTCCCCGTCGGGACAGGGAAACACTATGGCTACACCTTC.